This passage covers 3 T cell receptor beta chains from one sample sequenced in a study of pediatric ulcerative colitis. One to two pinch biopsies were taken from the rectum during colonoscopy. Some clones are missing from TCRdb's copy, which holds only in-frame ones; the method was immunoSEQ multiplex PCR. The sample lists over 20,000 clones; roughly two thirds were seen once. The source material was gut tissue. All receptors derive from a boy between 5 and 17 years old with severe ulcerative colitis.

This clone came up a few times. V and J are TRBV5-1 and TRBJ1-6; D is unresolved. V shed 2 bases and J shed 14 bases, with 17 bases lying between them. The CDR3 runs 14 residues. Germline V lookup: CDR1 SGHRS, CDR2 YFSETQ. CDR3 sequence reads: CASSFSNPSDTLHF. In DNA, the CDR3 is TGCGCCAGCAGCTTCAGTAATCCGTCCGATACCCTCCACTTT.

The J gene is TRBJ2-3, the V gene TRBV7-9; D is ambiguous. This CDR3 spans 13 amino acids. CDR1 and CDR2 from the germline V gene are SEHNR and FQNEAQ (reference sequence). V was clipped by 2 bases and J by 2 bases, with 5 bases between them. The CDR3 here is CASSLSLTDTQYF. CDR3 nucleotides: TGTGCCAGCAGCTTAAGCCTCACAGATACGCAGTATTTT.

The rearrangement links TRBV7-8 to TRBJ1-1, with D perhaps matching TRBD1 (5 bases). The germline gives CDR1 SGHVS, CDR2 FQNEAQ. The length of the CDR3 is 15 residues. Trimming pared 1 base from V and 6 bases from J, leaving 15 bases between. This CDR3 is CASSLVGGRRSEAFF. Written as DNA, the CDR3 is TGTGCCAGCAGCTTAGTGGGGGGGAGGAGGTCTGAAGCTTTCTTT.